These 8 T cell receptor beta chains came from one sample sequenced in a study of T cell responses to AZD1222 COVID-19 vaccine. The table came from immunoSEQ multiplex PCR; TCRdb's copy has only in-frame clones and leaves some out. The sample has 83,000 or so clones, less than 95% seen once. The source was peripheral blood, collected 28 days after the second AZD1222 dose. The receptors were gathered from an adult who received the AZD1222 COVID-19 vaccine.

The chain combines TRBV27 with TRBJ2-5; 9 nucleotides match TRBD1. Losses at the gene ends were 5 bases for V and 3 bases for J; bases not matched to a gene: 7. The CDR3 length is 15 residues. CDR1 MNHEY and CDR2 SMNVEV come from the germline V gene (reference sequence). The DNA of the CDR3 is TGTGCCAGCAGTACCCGACAGGGGGGGAAAGAGACCCAGTACTTC. This translates into CASSTRQGGKETQYF.

The chain combines TRBV7-9 with TRBJ1-1, with D possibly TRBD1 on 6 matching bases. This CDR3 contains 14 residues. The germline CDR1 and CDR2 sequences are SEHNR and FQNEAQ (reference sequence). V was cut by 3 bases and J by 1 base, with 9 bases left in between. The CDR3 spells CASSLLGANTEAFF. For the CDR3, the DNA is TGTGCCAGCAGCTTGTTGGGGGCGAACACTGAAGCTTTCTTT.

The gene calls are TRBV28 and TRBJ1-2; maybe TRBD1 (5 bases). The CDR3 sequence is 16 residues long. V shed 6 bases and J shed 6 bases, with 23 bases lying between them. The germline CDR1 and CDR2 sequences are MDHEN and SYDVKM. CDR3 loop: CASRSYGGGFFHGYTF. The DNA for the CDR3 is TGTGCCAGCAGATCCTATGGGGGGGGATTTTTTCATGGCTACACCTTC.

V usage is TRBV2 and J usage is TRBJ1-3; 7 bases are shared with TRBD1. CDR1 and CDR2 (germline): SNHLY, FYNNEI. The CDR3 has 15 residues. Trimming at V came to 1 base and at J to 4 bases, leaving 4 bases not matched to a gene. This CDR3 is CASSEEETGGNTIYF. The CDR3, as DNA: TGTGCCAGCAGTGAAGAGGAGACAGGGGGAAACACCATATATTTT.

V and J are TRBV5-1 and TRBJ1-1; D might be TRBD1 (6 bases). Trimming stripped 6 bases from V and 5 bases from J, with 23 bases between. This CDR3 comprises 16 residues. Germline V CDR1 and CDR2: SGHRS, YFSETQ. The CDR3 region has the DNA TGCGCCAGCACCATACAGGCCAGCGCAGGGGAAACTGAAGCTTTCTTT. The encoded protein is CASTIQASAGETEAFF. Based on the CDR3 plus reference TRBV5-1 and TRBJ1-1, the full variable domain is KAGVTQTPRYLIKTRGQQVTLSCSPISGHRSVSWYQQTPGQGLQFLFEYFSETQRNKGNFPGRFSGRQFSNSRSEMNVSTLELGDSALYLCASTIQASAGETEAFFGQGTRLTVV.

This chain links TRBV5-1 with TRBJ2-5; D gene ambiguous. Germline lookup yields CDR1 SGHRS and CDR2 YFSETQ. The CDR3 has 13 residues. Trimming removed 0 bases from V and 7 bases from J, with 10 bases in between. This chain's CDR3 is CASSLDPWGTQYF. CDR3 sequence (DNA): TGCGCCAGCAGCTTGGACCCTTGGGGGACCCAGTACTTC.

V gene TRBV5-1 combines with J gene TRBJ2-3; D call uncertain. The V gene's germline CDR1 is SGHRS and CDR2 YFSETQ. V lost 4 bases and J 6 bases, leaving 18 bases between the germline ends. CDR3 size: 15 residues. This CDR3 reads CASSPLRSSLDTQYF. The CDR3 DNA reads as TGCGCCAGCAGCCCTCTCCGAAGCTCTCTCGATACGCAGTATTTT.

This chain uses TRBV6-5 with TRBJ2-2; 7 nucleotides match TRBD1. The V and J ends lost 2 bases and 3 bases, in that order; junction bases with no gene match: 6. The CDR3 sequence is 16 residues long. Germline CDR1 is MNHEY and CDR2 is SVGAGI. The CDR3 DNA sequence: TGTGCCAGCAGTTACCAGACAGGGTCGGACACCGGGGAGCTGTTTTTT. Amino acid sequence: CASSYQTGSDTGELFF.